This T cell receptor beta chain was sequenced in a study of T cell repertoires in cytomegalovirus infection. Study background: CMV infection together with matching HLA type was indicated by public TCR beta signatures. General observations from the study: In two of eight donors, the top clonotype was HLA-C-restricted CMV-specific.

V was pared by 5 bases and J by 4 bases, with 11 bases between. The length of the CDR3 is 13 residues. Per the germline V gene, CDR1 is SEHNR and CDR2 is FQNEAQ (reference sequence). TCRdb re-called the reads with MiXCR, one entry per CDR3 protein. Of 900,000 to 950,000 distinct CDR3 sequences listed, roughly 30% were seen once; the top ten hold over 13%. This clonotype was picked up many times. Its antigen is currently unknown. The sequenced sample was cultured CD8+ T cells from PBMCs, obtained from culture after CMV antigen stimulation. The rearrangement joins TRBV7-9 to TRBJ1-1, with D unclear. This TCR was recovered from a human donor in good health (CMV status not recorded). Some clones in this sample may be carry-over from other donors' samples. The CDR3, as DNA: TGTGCCAGCAGCCGAGACCCTGGCACTGAAGCTTTCTTT. This translates into CASSRDPGTEAFF.